This T cell receptor (beta chain) was recovered during a study of blood T cell repertoires in COVID-19. As for the study in general: Both acute and convalescent COVID-19 samples were obtained from the United States, Italy and Spain. PBMCs, B-cell-depleted T cells, or T cells were the source of the cDNA or gDNA that made up the material.

Trimming took 2 bases from V and 0 from J, leaving 8 bases between them. Per the germline V gene, CDR1 is MNHNS and CDR2 is SASEGT. This CDR3 spans 15 amino acids. Original analysis: By means of reference gene primer amplification, nucleated cell counts were estimated. TCRdb's table, derived via immunoSEQ multiplex PCR, lists solely in-frame clones and lacks some. The V and J calls and the clone size are those of that table, but D and trimming were determined from the DNA. Of 65,000 to 80,000 clones listed, roughly 78% are singletons. Only one count was recorded for this clone. Sequenced material: peripheral blood. The genes are TRBV6-1 and TRBJ1-5; D gene ambiguous. The TCR originated in a human donor in a cohort sampled during active COVID-19. CDR3 amino acids: CASSETRYSNQPQHF. In nucleotides, the CDR3 is TGTGCCAGCAGTGAAACTCGGTATAGCAATCAGCCCCAGCATTTT.